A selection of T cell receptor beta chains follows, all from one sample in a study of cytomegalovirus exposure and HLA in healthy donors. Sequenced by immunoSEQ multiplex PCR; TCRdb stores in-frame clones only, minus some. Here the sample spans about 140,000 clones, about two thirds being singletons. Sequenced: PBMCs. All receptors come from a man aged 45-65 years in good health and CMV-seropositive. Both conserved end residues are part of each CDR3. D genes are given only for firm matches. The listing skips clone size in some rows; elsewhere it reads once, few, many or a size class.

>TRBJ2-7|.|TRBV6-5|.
CASSSSCEQYF
TGTGCCAGCAGTTCCTCCTGCGAGCAGTACTTC
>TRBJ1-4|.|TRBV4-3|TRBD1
CASSQADRVVTNEKLFF
TGCGCCAGCAGCCAAGCGGACAGGGTGGTGACTAATGAAAAACTGTTTTTT
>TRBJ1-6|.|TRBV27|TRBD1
CASSLSPPQGAGSPLHF
TGTGCCAGCAGTTTATCCCCCCCCCAGGGGGCAGGTTCACCCCTCCACTTT
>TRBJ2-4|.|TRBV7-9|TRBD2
CASSLAAGATIAKNIQYF
TGTGCCAGCAGCTTAGCAGCGGGGGCCACCATAGCCAAAAACATTCAGTACTTC
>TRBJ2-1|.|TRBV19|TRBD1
CASTDRVDSNEQFF
TGTGCCAGCACGGACAGGGTCGATAGCAATGAGCAGTTCTTC
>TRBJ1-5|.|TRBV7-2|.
CASSLGGGNQPQHF
TGTGCCAGCAGCTTAGGAGGTGGAAATCAGCCCCAGCATTTT
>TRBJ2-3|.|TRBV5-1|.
CASSLVPGDYTDTQYF
TGCGCCAGCAGCTTGGTGCCCGGGGATTACACAGATACACAGTATTTT
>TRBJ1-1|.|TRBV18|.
CASSPQTGNTEAFF
TGTGCCAGCTCACCACAAACAGGGAACACTGAAGCTTTCTTT
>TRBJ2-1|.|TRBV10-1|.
CASSRGTAEQFF
TGCGCCAGCAGCCGGGGGACCGCTGAGCAGTTCTTC
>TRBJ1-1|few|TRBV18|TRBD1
CASSHDRGTCEAFF
TGTGCCAGCTCCCACGACAGGGGGACCTGTGAAGCTTTCTTT
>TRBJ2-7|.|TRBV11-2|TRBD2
CASSLAYDGGEQYF
TGTGCCAGCAGCTTGGCCTACGACGGGGGGGAGCAGTACTTC
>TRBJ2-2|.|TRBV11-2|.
CASSSSGSPNTGELFF
TGTGCCAGCAGCTCTTCCGGGAGTCCGAACACCGGGGAGCTGTTTTTT
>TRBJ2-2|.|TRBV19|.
CASSSGLFTGELFF
TGTGCCAGTAGTTCGGGACTTTTCACCGGGGAGCTGTTTTTT
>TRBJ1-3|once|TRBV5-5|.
CASSLEQGRNTIYF
TGTGCCAGCAGCTTGGAACAGGGAAGGAACACCATATATTTT
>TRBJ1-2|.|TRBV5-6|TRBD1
CASSRQGAHGYTF
TGTGCCAGCAGCCGACAGGGGGCGCATGGCTACACCTTC
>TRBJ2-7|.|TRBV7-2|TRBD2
CASSKREAYEQYF
TGTGCCAGCAGCAAACGGGAGGCTTACGAGCAGTACTTC
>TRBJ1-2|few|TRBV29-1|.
CSVSTEIYGYTF
TGCAGCGTTTCGACAGAGATCTATGGCTACACCTTC
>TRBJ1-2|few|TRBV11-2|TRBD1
CASSFDRGVYGYTF
TGTGCCAGCAGCTTTGACAGGGGAGTTTATGGCTACACCTTC
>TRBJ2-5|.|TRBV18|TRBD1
CASSPPSRQGNQETQYF
TGTGCCAGCTCACCACCGAGCAGACAGGGCAACCAAGAGACCCAGTACTTC
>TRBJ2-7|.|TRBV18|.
CASSDSYEQYF
TGTGCCAGCTCGGACAGCTACGAGCAGTACTTC
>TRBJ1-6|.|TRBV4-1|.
CASSPSTGSSYNSPLHF
TGCGCCAGCAGCCCTTCGACAGGCAGCTCCTATAATTCACCCCTCCACTTT
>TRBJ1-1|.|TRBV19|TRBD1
CASSGTGSLMTEAFF
TGTGCCAGTAGTGGGACAGGGTCCTTGATGACTGAAGCTTTCTTT
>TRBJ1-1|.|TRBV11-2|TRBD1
CASSPRQGLNTEAFF
TGTGCCAGCAGCCCAAGACAGGGCTTGAACACTGAAGCTTTCTTT
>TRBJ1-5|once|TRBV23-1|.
CASIANNQPQHF
TGCGCCAGCATAGCTAACAATCAGCCCCAGCATTTT
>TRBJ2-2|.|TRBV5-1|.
CASSPNPAGNTGELFF
TGCGCCAGCAGCCCCAATCCCGCAGGGAACACCGGGGAGCTGTTTTTT
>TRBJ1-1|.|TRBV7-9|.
CSSSRGNTEAFF
TGTTCCAGCAGCCGCGGTAACACTGAAGCTTTCTTT
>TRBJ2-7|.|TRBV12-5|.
CASQRVYEQYF
TGTGCTAGTCAACGAGTCTACGAGCAGTACTTC
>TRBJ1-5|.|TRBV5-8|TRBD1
CASSDDRGHPAQHF
TGTGCCAGCAGCGACGACAGGGGGCACCCCGCCCAGCATTTT
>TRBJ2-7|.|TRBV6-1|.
CASSDWGRAYEQYF
TGTGCCAGCAGTGATTGGGGCAGAGCCTACGAGCAGTACTTC
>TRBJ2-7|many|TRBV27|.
CASSPYRDSYEQYF
TGTGCCAGCAGTCCCTACAGGGACTCCTACGAGCAGTACTTC
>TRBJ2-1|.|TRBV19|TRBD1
CASKGVPGQGRNEQFF
TGTGCCAGTAAGGGAGTACCGGGACAGGGACGCAATGAGCAGTTCTTC
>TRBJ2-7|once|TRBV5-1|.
CASSGGGYEQYF
TGCGCCAGCAGCGGGGGCGGCTACGAGCAGTACTTC
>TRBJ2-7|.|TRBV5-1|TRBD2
CASSLAGREGSYEQYF
TGCGCCAGCAGCTTGGCCGGGCGGGAGGGCTCCTACGAGCAGTACTTC
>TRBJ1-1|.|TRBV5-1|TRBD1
CASRDETGVMNTEAFF
TGCGCCAGCAGGGATGAAACAGGGGTTATGAACACTGAAGCTTTCTTT
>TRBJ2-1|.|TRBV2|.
CASSWETGPYNEQFF
TGTGCCAGCAGTTGGGAGACAGGTCCCTACAATGAGCAGTTCTTC
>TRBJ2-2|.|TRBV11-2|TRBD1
CASSFDRANTGELFF
TGTGCCAGCAGCTTCGACAGGGCGAACACCGGGGAGCTGTTTTTT
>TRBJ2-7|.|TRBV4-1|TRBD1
CASSQAQAGGSYEQYF
TGCGCCAGCAGCCAAGCGCAGGCAGGGGGCAGCTACGAGCAGTACTTC
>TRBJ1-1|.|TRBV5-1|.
CASSLAVGGFREAFF
TGCGCCAGCAGCTTGGCCGTAGGAGGCTTCCGAGAAGCTTTCTTT
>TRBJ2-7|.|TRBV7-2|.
CASSKSGSFPHEQYF
TGTGCCAGCAGCAAGAGCGGGTCCTTCCCCCACGAGCAGTACTTC
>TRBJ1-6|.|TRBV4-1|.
CASSHGVSYNSPLHF
TGCGCCAGCAGCCACGGGGTTTCCTATAATTCACCCCTCCACTTT
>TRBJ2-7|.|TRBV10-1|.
CASSDQGGTPYEQYF
TGCGCCAGCAGTGATCAGGGCGGGACCCCCTACGAGCAGTACTTC
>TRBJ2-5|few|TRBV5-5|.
CASSLVGLGANQETQYF
TGTGCCAGCAGCTTGGTGGGGTTGGGGGCGAACCAAGAGACCCAGTACTTC
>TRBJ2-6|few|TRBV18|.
CASSPPGLGSSGANVLTF
TGTGCCAGCTCACCCCCGGGACTGGGGAGCTCTGGGGCCAACGTCCTGACTTTC
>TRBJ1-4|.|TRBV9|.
CASSTQQGNNEKLFF
TGTGCCAGCAGCACCCAACAGGGAAATAATGAAAAACTGTTTTTT
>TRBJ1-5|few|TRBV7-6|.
CASSPYNQPQHF
TGTGCCAGCAGCCCGTACAATCAGCCCCAGCATTTT
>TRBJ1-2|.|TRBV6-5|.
CASSYDRHYGYTF
TGTGCCAGCAGTTATGACAGGCACTATGGCTACACCTTC
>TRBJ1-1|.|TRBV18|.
CASSPRVERTEAFF
TGTGCCAGCTCACCACGTGTGGAGAGGACTGAAGCTTTCTTT
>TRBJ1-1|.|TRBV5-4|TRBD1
CASSGGQNLVNTEAFF
TGTGCCAGCAGCGGGGGACAGAACCTTGTGAACACTGAAGCTTTCTTT
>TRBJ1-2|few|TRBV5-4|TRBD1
CASTHASKGANYGYTF
TGTGCCAGCACCCACGCCTCGAAGGGGGCGAACTATGGCTACACCTTC
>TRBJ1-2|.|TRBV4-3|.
CASSQVRDYGYTF
TGCGCCAGCAGCCAAGTCAGGGACTATGGCTACACCTTC
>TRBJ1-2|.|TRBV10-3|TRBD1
CAIRGIMGQLGYTF
TGTGCCATCAGAGGCATCATGGGACAGCTTGGTTACACCTTC
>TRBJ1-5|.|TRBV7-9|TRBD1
CASSSHRGADGNQPQHF
TGTGCCAGCAGCTCCCACAGGGGCGCCGATGGCAATCAGCCCCAGCATTTT